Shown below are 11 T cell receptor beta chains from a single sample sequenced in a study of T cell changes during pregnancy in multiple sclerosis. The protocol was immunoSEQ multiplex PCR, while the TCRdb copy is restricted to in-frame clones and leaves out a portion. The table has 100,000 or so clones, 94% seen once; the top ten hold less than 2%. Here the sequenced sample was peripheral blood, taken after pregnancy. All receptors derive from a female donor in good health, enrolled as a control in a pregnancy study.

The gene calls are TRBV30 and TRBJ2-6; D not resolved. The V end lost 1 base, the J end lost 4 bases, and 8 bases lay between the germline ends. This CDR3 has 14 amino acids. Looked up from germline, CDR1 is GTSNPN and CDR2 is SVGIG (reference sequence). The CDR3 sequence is CAWSGAKGANVLTF. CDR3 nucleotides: TGTGCCTGGAGTGGGGCGAAGGGGGCCAACGTCCTGACTTTC.

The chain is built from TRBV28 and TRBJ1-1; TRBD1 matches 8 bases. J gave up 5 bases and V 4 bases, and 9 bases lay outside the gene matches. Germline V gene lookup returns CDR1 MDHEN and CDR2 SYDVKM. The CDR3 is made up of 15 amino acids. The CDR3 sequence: CASSYGQGGDTEAFF. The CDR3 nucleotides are TGTGCCAGCAGTTATGGACAGGGAGGCGATACTGAAGCTTTCTTT. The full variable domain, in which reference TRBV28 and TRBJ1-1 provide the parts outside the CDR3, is DVKVTQSSRYLVKRTGEKVFLECVQDMDHENMFWYRQDPGLGLRLIYFSYDVKMKEKGDIPEGYSVSREKKERFSLILESASTNQTSMYLCASSYGQGGDTEAFFGQGTRLTVV.

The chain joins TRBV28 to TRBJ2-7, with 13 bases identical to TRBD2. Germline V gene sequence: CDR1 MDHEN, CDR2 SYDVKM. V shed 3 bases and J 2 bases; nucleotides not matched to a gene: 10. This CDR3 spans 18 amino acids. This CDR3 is CASSLSPTSGRGPYEQYF. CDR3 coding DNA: TGTGCCAGCAGTTTGTCCCCAACTAGCGGGAGGGGTCCCTACGAGCAGTACTTC.

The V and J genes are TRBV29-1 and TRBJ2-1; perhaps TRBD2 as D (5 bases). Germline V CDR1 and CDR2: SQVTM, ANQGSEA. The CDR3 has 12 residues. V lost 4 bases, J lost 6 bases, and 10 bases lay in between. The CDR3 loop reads CSVVASRNEQFF. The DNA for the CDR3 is TGCAGCGTTGTGGCTAGCCGCAATGAGCAGTTCTTC.

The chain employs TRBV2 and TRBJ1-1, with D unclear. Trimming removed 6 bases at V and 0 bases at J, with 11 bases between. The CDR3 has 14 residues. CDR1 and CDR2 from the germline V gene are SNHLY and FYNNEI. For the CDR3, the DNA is TGTGCCAGCAGGGCTGAGGGAATGAACACTGAAGCTTTCTTT. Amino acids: CASRAEGMNTEAFF.

In DNA, the CDR3 is TGTGCCAGCAGTTTGCCCCCAGAGGGAGGCCCCTACGAGCAGTACTTC. The encoded protein is CASSLPPEGGPYEQYF. The chain joins TRBV28 to TRBJ2-7, with D possibly matching TRBD2 (6 bases). The V gene's germline CDR1 is MDHEN and CDR2 SYDVKM. V was trimmed by 3 bases and J by 2 bases, leaving 17 bases between them. The CDR3 sequence is 16 residues long.

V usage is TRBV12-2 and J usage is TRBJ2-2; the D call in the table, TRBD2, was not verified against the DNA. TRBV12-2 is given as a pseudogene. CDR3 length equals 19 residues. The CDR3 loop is CASRPGGLAGGKNTGELFF. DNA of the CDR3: TGTGCAAGTCGCCCTGGAGGGCTAGCGGGAGGTAAGAACACCGGGGAGCTGTTTTTT.

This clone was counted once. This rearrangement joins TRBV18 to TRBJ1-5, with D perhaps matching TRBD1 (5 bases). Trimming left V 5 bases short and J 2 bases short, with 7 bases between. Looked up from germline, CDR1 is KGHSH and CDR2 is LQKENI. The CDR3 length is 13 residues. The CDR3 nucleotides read TGTGCCAGCTCAGCGACAGGCAATCAGCCCCAGCATTTT. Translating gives CASSATGNQPQHF. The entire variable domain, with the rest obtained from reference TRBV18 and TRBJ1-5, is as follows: NAGVMQNPRHLVRRRGQEARLRCSPMKGHSHVYWYRQLPEEGLKFMVYLQKENIIDESGMPKERFSAEFPKEGPSILRIQQVVRGDSAAYFCASSATGNQPQHFGDGTRLSIL.

CDR3 protein: CASSWQGLTDTQYF. CDR3 nucleotide sequence: TGCGCCAGCAGCTGGCAGGGTCTCACAGATACGCAGTATTTT. The gene calls are TRBV5-1 and TRBJ2-3; tentative D call: TRBD1 (5 bases). The V and J ends lost 3 bases and 2 bases respectively, with 10 bases between them. In germline, CDR1 is SGHRS, CDR2 YFSETQ. The CDR3 totals 14 residues.

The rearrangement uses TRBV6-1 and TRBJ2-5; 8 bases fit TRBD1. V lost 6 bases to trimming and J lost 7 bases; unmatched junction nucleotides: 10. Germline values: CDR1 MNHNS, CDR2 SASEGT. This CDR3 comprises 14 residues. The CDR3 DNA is TGTGCCAGCAGGGACAGGGTTAGGGCCACGACCCAGTACTTC. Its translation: CASRDRVRATTQYF.

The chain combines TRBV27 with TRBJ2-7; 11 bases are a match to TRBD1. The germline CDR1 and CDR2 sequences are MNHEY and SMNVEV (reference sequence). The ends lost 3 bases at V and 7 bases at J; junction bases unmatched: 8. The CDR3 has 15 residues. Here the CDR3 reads CASSLLGTGGMEQYF. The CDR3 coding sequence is TGTGCCAGCAGTTTGCTAGGGACAGGGGGGATGGAGCAGTACTTC.